This entry lists 26 T cell receptor beta chains sequenced from one sample in a study of blood T cell repertoires in COVID-19. Sequencing used immunoSEQ multiplex PCR; TCRdb keeps in-frame clones, though not all of them. The repertoire holds roughly 160,000 clones, under 85% seen once, with less than 8% in the top ten. Sequencing was done on a sample of peripheral blood. The receptors were sampled from an older man with COVID-19, enrolled during active disease.

The chain is built from TRBV7-2 and TRBJ1-1; 8 positions agree with TRBD1. Germline trimming cut 5 bases from V and 1 base from J; bases unmatched to any gene: 3. This CDR3 has 14 amino acids. The germline CDR1 and CDR2 sequences are SGHTA and FQGNSA. This CDR3 is CASSTQGANTEAFF. The CDR3 region has the DNA TGTGCCAGCAGCACGCAGGGGGCGAACACTGAAGCTTTCTTT.

This clone was observed a handful of times. The chain is built from TRBV12-5 and TRBJ1-1; a weak D match, TRBD1 (6 bases). The CDR3 loop spans 13 amino acids. Trimming left V 1 base short and J 5 bases short, with 8 bases between. CDR1 is LGHNT, CDR2 FRNRAP, per germline. The CDR3 loop reads CASGLGGQTEAFF. Here the CDR3 DNA reads TGTGCTAGTGGTTTGGGGGGGCAGACTGAAGCTTTCTTT.

Only a few counts were recorded for this clone. This sequence joins TRBV24-1 and TRBJ2-3; no reliable D call. CDR1 KGHDR and CDR2 SFDVKD come from the germline V gene. Trimming stripped 4 bases from V and 2 bases from J, with 15 bases between. The CDR3 spans 16 residues. The DNA of the CDR3 is TGTGCCACCAGTGAGGCGGCAGTTTCCGACACAGATACGCAGTATTTT. Its protein is CATSEAAVSDTDTQYF.

The gene calls are TRBV10-3 and TRBJ1-4; 10 bases agree with TRBD1. Germline assignment: CDR1 ENHRY and CDR2 SYGVKD. V was pared by 5 bases and J by 8 bases, with 5 bases of the junction left unmatched. This CDR3 has 14 amino acids. CDR3 bases: TGTGCCATCAGTAACGGACAGGGGGAGGAAAAACTGTTTTTT. This sequence encodes CAISNGQGEEKLFF.

The chain recombines TRBV5-6 with TRBJ2-1; the match to TRBD2 covers 11 bases. The V and J ends lost 3 bases and 3 bases, in that order; junction bases with no gene match: 5. CDR1 is SGHDT and CDR2 is YYEEEE in the germline V gene. The CDR3 totals 16 residues. The CDR3 reads CASSSLAGVNYNEQFF. CDR3 DNA: TGTGCCAGCAGCTCACTAGCGGGGGTGAACTACAATGAGCAGTTCTTC. The full variable domain, its missing parts supplied by reference TRBV5-6 and TRBJ2-1, is DAGVTQSPTHLIKTRGQQVTLRCSPKSGHDTVSWYQQALGQGPQFIFQYYEEEERQRGNFPDRFSGHQFPNYSSELNVNALLLGDSALYLCASSSLAGVNYNEQFFGPGTRLTVL.

This rearrangement joins TRBV18 to TRBJ1-1; D remains unclear. The V gene lost 3 bases and the J gene lost 6 bases, with 14 bases spanning the gap. CDR3 size: 14 residues. CDR1 is KGHSH and CDR2 is LQKENI in the germline V gene. The CDR3: CASSPGLANAEAFF. The CDR3 DNA reads TGTGCCAGCTCACCCGGGTTGGCAAATGCTGAAGCTTTCTTT.

As DNA, the CDR3 is TGTGCCACCAGCAGACCGGGACAGGCGAACACCGGGGAGCTGTTTTTT. Translated, it gives CATSRPGQANTGELFF. J is TRBJ2-2 and V is TRBV15, with 8 bases matching TRBD1. The junction had 2 bases not matched to a gene; V was cut back by 2 bases and J by 0 bases. The germline gives CDR1 LNHNV, CDR2 YYDKDF (reference sequence). CDR3 length: 16 amino acids.

The chain has TRBV7-2 and TRBJ2-5; D perhaps matches TRBD2 (5 bases). The CDR3 spans 13 residues. Germline loops: CDR1 SGHTA, CDR2 FQGNSA. V was trimmed by 1 base and J by 5 bases, leaving 8 bases between them. CDR3 protein: CASSLGRRETQYF. The DNA of the CDR3 is TGTGCCAGCAGCTTAGGGAGGCGGGAGACCCAGTACTTC.

This chain links TRBV25-1 with TRBJ2-6; 7 nucleotides line up with TRBD2. This CDR3 has 15 amino acids. Per the germline V gene, CDR1 is MGHDK and CDR2 is SYGVNS. J gave up 2 bases and V 4 bases, and 2 bases lay outside the gene matches. The CDR3 coding sequence is TGTGCCAGCAGTGGGGAGGGTGCTGGGGCCAACGTCCTGACTTTC. Protein sequence: CASSGEGAGANVLTF. The entire variable domain, with the rest obtained from reference TRBV25-1 and TRBJ2-6, is as follows: EADIYQTPRYLVIGTGKKITLECSQTMGHDKMYWYQQDPGMELHLIHYSYGVNSTEKGDLSSESTVSRIRTEHFPLTLESARPSHTSQYLCASSGEGAGANVLTFGAGSRLTVL.

The V call is TRBV12-3 or TRBV12-4, the J call TRBJ2-7; 7 bases align to TRBD1. With 5 bases clipped from V and 2 bases from J, the junction kept 3 bases outside the gene matches. CDR3 length: 13 residues. CDR3 in amino acids: CASSRTGPYEQYF. The CDR3 DNA reads as TGTGCCAGCAGTCGGACAGGCCCCTACGAGCAGTACTTC.

This clone was counted a single time. Other DNA variants within this sample encode the same CDR3. V and J are TRBV18 and TRBJ1-2, with D possibly being TRBD1 (6 bases). This CDR3 has 13 amino acids. From germline, CDR1 is KGHSH and CDR2 LQKENI. Trimming removed 3 bases from V and 1 base from J, with 6 bases in between. This CDR3 reads CASSPDSNYGYTF. The CDR3 bases are TGTGCCAGCTCACCGGACAGTAACTATGGCTACACCTTC.

V usage is TRBV4-2 and J usage is TRBJ2-2; D unresolved. This CDR3 is built from 16 residues. The germline V and J ends were trimmed by 4 bases and 6 bases, with 18 bases remaining between them. The germline V gene has CDR1 LGHNA and CDR2 YNFKEQ. The CDR3 sequence is CASSPVFKQVSGELFF. CDR3 coding DNA: TGTGCCAGCAGCCCCGTTTTTAAGCAGGTATCCGGGGAGCTGTTTTTT.

V and J are TRBV7-2 and TRBJ1-2; D might be TRBD1 (6 bases). Trimming left V 2 bases short and J 2 bases short, with 12 bases between. Germline CDR1 is SGHTA and CDR2 is FQGNSA. There are 15 residues in the CDR3. CDR3: CASSLTTGRNYGYTF. The CDR3 DNA is TGTGCCAGCAGCTTAACCACAGGGCGCAACTATGGCTACACCTTC.

The chain has TRBV7-9 and TRBJ1-1; D uncertain. Germline CDR1 is SEHNR and CDR2 is FQNEAQ (reference sequence). Trimming left V 0 bases short and J 5 bases short, with 10 bases between. The CDR3 sequence is 14 residues long. The CDR3 coding sequence is TGTGCCAGCAGCTTAGCGGGAGGGTGGACTGAAGCTTTCTTT. Encoded protein: CASSLAGGWTEAFF.

The V and J genes are TRBV7-2 and TRBJ2-1; D ambiguous. In germline, CDR1 is SGHTA, CDR2 FQGNSA. The V and J ends lost 4 bases and 5 bases respectively, with 9 bases between them. The CDR3 spans 13 residues. The CDR3 nucleotides are TGTGCCAGCAGCTCTGGCCCTCACAATGAGCAGTTCTTC. Its translation is CASSSGPHNEQFF.

The rearrangement joins TRBV5-6 to TRBJ2-7, with 12 bases identical to TRBD2. This CDR3 is built from 15 residues. The germline gives CDR1 SGHDT, CDR2 YYEEEE. Trimming cost V 3 bases and J 7 bases; bases outside gene matches: 8. Written as DNA, the CDR3 is TGTGCCAGCAGCTCAAACGGACTAGCGGGGAGGGAGCAGTACTTC. Translating gives CASSSNGLAGREQYF.

V and J are TRBV18 and TRBJ1-5; D possibly corresponds to TRBD1 (6 bases). V was trimmed by 2 bases and J by 5 bases, leaving 13 bases between them. The length of the CDR3 is 15 residues. Germline V gene sequence: CDR1 KGHSH, CDR2 LQKENI. CDR3 nucleotides: TGTGCCAGCTCACCAGGGGGCCGGGCCTATCAGCCCCAGCATTTT. It specifies CASSPGGRAYQPQHF.

The chain combines TRBV7-2 with TRBJ2-7; 10 positions agree with TRBD2. The J segment lost 2 bases and the V segment lost 5 bases, leaving 3 bases of the junction unmatched. The CDR3 extends over 14 amino acids. Germline-derived CDR1 and CDR2 are SGHTA and FQGNSA. For the CDR3, the DNA is TGTGCCAGCAGCGTACTAGCGGGGCCCTACGAGCAGTACTTC. Amino acids: CASSVLAGPYEQYF.

The chain links TRBV11-2 to TRBJ2-7; TRBD2 might be the D (7 bases). The germline V gene encodes CDR1 SGHAT and CDR2 FQNNGV. Trimming cost V 2 bases and J 2 bases, with 16 bases left between them. The CDR3 sequence is 16 residues long. CDR3 loop: CASSLIAGADTYEQYF. DNA of the CDR3: TGTGCCAGCAGCTTAATCGCGGGGGCGGATACCTACGAGCAGTACTTC.

The chain is built from TRBV7-6 and TRBJ1-6, with 12 bases matching TRBD1. Germline trimming cut 5 bases from V and 7 bases from J; bases unmatched to any gene: 6. Germline V gene data show CDR1 as SGHVS and CDR2 as FNYEAQ. CDR3 length: 16 amino acids. CDR3 bases: TGTGCCAGCAGCCGGGACAGGGGGCCTGGGAATTCACCCCTCCACTTT. This codes for CASSRDRGPGNSPLHF.

In the case of this clone: Sequence at one end of the junction differs from germline and may be a read error. V usage is TRBV7-2 and J usage is TRBJ1-4; D call uncertain. Per germline, CDR1 SGHTA and CDR2 FQGNSA. The CDR3 spans 14 residues. CDR3: CASRLAGTGEKLFF. For the CDR3, the DNA is TGTGCCAGCAGATTAGCCGGCACGGGGGAAAAACTGTTTTTT.

This chain joins TRBV9 and TRBJ2-6; a possible D gene is TRBD2 (5 bases). Trimming removed 4 bases from V and 0 bases from J, with 8 bases in between. CDR1 and CDR2 from the germline V gene are SGDLS and YYNGEE. This CDR3 contains 15 residues. The CDR3 sequence is CASSSRDSGANVLTF. The CDR3 DNA sequence: TGTGCCAGCAGCTCCCGGGACTCTGGGGCCAACGTCCTGACTTTC.

V usage is TRBV6-2 or TRBV6-3 and J usage is TRBJ1-5, with 7 bases aligning to TRBD1. J lost 5 bases, V lost 2 bases, and 6 bases had no gene match. The germline gives CDR1 MNHEY, CDR2 SVGEGT. This CDR3 spans 15 amino acids. CDR3 nucleotide sequence: TGTGCCAGCAGTTACCGTTTAGACAGGGATCAGCCCCAGCATTTT. Translated: CASSYRLDRDQPQHF.

The chain recombines TRBV27 with TRBJ1-1; D unclear. The CDR3 length is 18 residues. V lost 5 bases and J lost 4, with 26 bases in between. CDR1 and CDR2 from the germline V gene are MNHEY and SMNVEV (reference sequence). The CDR3 reads CASSPRGLRGSTTTEAFF. The CDR3 DNA is TGTGCCAGCAGTCCCCGAGGCTTAAGAGGGTCTACGACCACTGAAGCTTTCTTT.

The genes are TRBV11-2 and TRBJ2-1; 9 bases map to TRBD2. The CDR3 runs to 15 residues. Germline lookup yields CDR1 SGHAT and CDR2 FQNNGV. Unmatched junction bases numbered 5, after V lost 3 bases and J lost 5 bases. DNA of the CDR3: TGTGCCAGCAGCTTGACGGCGGGGGGGAACAATGAGCAGTTCTTC. Translation gives CASSLTAGGNNEQFF.

The rearrangement joins TRBV5-4 to TRBJ1-2; D remains ambiguous. V was clipped by 4 bases and J by 0 bases, with 7 bases between them. From germline, CDR1 is SGHNT and CDR2 YYREEE (reference sequence). This CDR3 has 13 residues. This CDR3 reads CASSPTTNYGYTF. DNA for the CDR3: TGTGCCAGCAGCCCGACAACTAACTATGGCTACACCTTC.